The 7 T cell receptor beta chains given below trace back to one sample, sequenced in a study of CD8 T cells in ankylosing spondylitis. TCRdb passed the 5' RACE reads through MiXCR, listing each CDR3 protein once. The table lists under 450,000 distinct CDR3 sequences, approximately 20% of them singletons, with under 15% in the top ten. Sequenced input: blood, either unsorted or a sorted T cell fraction (not recorded which). These receptor sequences come from a male donor with ankylosing spondylitis or in good health (not recorded which).

The genes are TRBV2 and TRBJ2-1; 7 nucleotides line up with TRBD1. The V and J ends lost 7 bases and 3 bases, in that order; junction bases with no gene match: 6. The germline CDR1 and CDR2 sequences are SNHLY and FYNNEI. This CDR3 is built from 14 residues. CDR3 DNA sequence: TGTGCCAGCACTCCGGACAGGTACTACAATGAGCAGTTCTTC. The encoded protein is CASTPDRYYNEQFF.

This clonotype was picked up a small number of times. The CDR3 nucleotides read TGTGCCAGCAGTTACCATGGGGGGGAGTACAATGAGCAGTTCTTC. It specifies CASSYHGGEYNEQFF. The chain combines TRBV6-5 with TRBJ2-1, with 7 positions matching TRBD2. CDR3 length: 15 amino acids. Germline V gives CDR1 MNHEY, CDR2 SVGAGI. V lost 2 bases to trimming and J lost 4 bases; unmatched junction nucleotides: 5.

A few counts support this clonotype. The gene calls are TRBV7-9 and TRBJ1-2; 10 positions match TRBD1. V shed 5 bases, J shed 8 bases, and the junction held 8 bases outside the gene matches. Per germline, CDR1 SEHNR and CDR2 FQNEAQ (reference sequence). The CDR3 spans 14 residues. This CDR3 is CASSRPTGGNGYTF. CDR3 nucleotide sequence: TGTGCCAGCAGCCGACCGACAGGGGGCAACGGCTACACCTTC.

This CDR3 reads CASSLVVAGGPDEQFF. The CDR3 nucleotides are TGTGCCAGCAGCTTAGTAGTAGCGGGGGGGCCCGATGAGCAGTTCTTC. V is TRBV11-2 and J is TRBJ2-1, with 11 positions matching TRBD2. CDR3 size: 16 residues. CDR1 is SGHAT, CDR2 FQNNGV, per germline. The J segment lost 8 bases and the V segment lost 1 base, leaving 7 bases of the junction unmatched.

The table lists this clonotype with a few counts. The chain uses TRBV12-3 or TRBV12-4 and TRBJ2-1; TRBD2 might be the D (5 bases). Trimming took off 7 bases at V and 9 bases at J, with 13 bases between the two ends. The length of the CDR3 is 12 residues. The CDR3: CASTGMVTEQFF. The CDR3 region has the DNA TGTGCCAGCACCGGGATGGTAACTGAGCAGTTCTTC.

This rearrangement joins TRBV11-1 to TRBJ2-5, with TRBD2 as a possible D gene (6 bases). V lost 5 bases to trimming and J lost 1 base, with 23 bases between them. CDR3 length equals 18 residues. Germline V gene data show CDR1 as SGHAT and CDR2 as FQDESV (reference sequence). CDR3 coding DNA: TGTGCCAGCAGCGTAGTCCGGGACTTCAAGCTATCCCAAGAGACCCAGTACTTC. It yields the protein CASSVVRDFKLSQETQYF. Looking up the rest from reference TRBV11-1 and TRBJ2-5 gives the full variable domain: EAEVAQSPRYKITEKSQAVAFWCDPISGHATLYWYRQILGQGPELLVQFQDESVVDDSQLPKDRFSAERLKGVDSTLKIQPAELGDSAMYLCASSVVRDFKLSQETQYFGPGTRLLVL.

This chain links TRBV29-1 with TRBJ2-1; D is tentatively TRBD1 or TRBD2 (5 bases each). V shed 6 bases and J shed 2 bases, with 11 bases lying between them. From germline, CDR1 is SQVTM and CDR2 ANQGSEA. The CDR3 is made up of 13 amino acids. The CDR3 here is CSVSRETYNEQFF. The CDR3 nucleotides are TGCAGCGTCTCCAGGGAGACCTACAATGAGCAGTTCTTC.